Below, one TCR beta chain is given with its context. CDR3 length: 16 amino acids. Between the trimmed V and J ends, which lost 2 bases and 6 bases, there was a span of 16 bases. The germline CDR1 and CDR2 sequences are SGHTA and FQGNSA. Assay: immunoSEQ multiplex PCR; the TCRdb copy retains only in-frame clones and omits some. The sample carries 55,000 to 70,000 clones, approximately 85% recorded once. This record belongs to a study of blood T cell repertoires in COVID-19. The overall study: Some COVID-19 samples were acute and others convalescent; all came from the United States, Italy and Spain. PBMCs, B-cell-depleted T cells, or T cells provided the cDNA or gDNA that made up the material.

The TCR comes from a woman in her sixties with COVID-19, enrolled during active disease. V is TRBV7-2 and J is TRBJ1-4; weak D call: TRBD1 (6 bases). Sequencing input: peripheral blood. The DNA for the CDR3 is TGTGCCAGCAGCTTAAGTCTGGGGGCGCAGTATGAAAAACTGTTTTTT. Translation: CASSLSLGAQYEKLFF. Together with reference TRBV7-2 and TRBJ1-4, the CDR3 gives the full variable domain: GAGVSQSPSNKVTEKGKDVELRCDPISGHTALYWYRQSLGQGLEFLIYFQGNSAPDKSGLPSDRFSAERTGGSVSTLTIQRTQQEDSAVYLCASSLSLGAQYEKLFFGSGTQLSVL.